These 25 T cell receptor beta chains originate from one sample sequenced in a study of T cells after yellow fever vaccination. TCRdb analysed the 5' RACE reads with MiXCR anew, one entry per CDR3 protein. The sample lists more than 250,000 distinct CDR3 sequences, around 7% seen once, with 15% to 20% in the top ten. The sample in question was PBMCs, obtained more than 35 days after the first yellow fever vaccination. Receptor source: a man younger than 35 who received the YFV17D yellow fever vaccine.

This clonotype was recorded at least ten times. The CDR3 is CASSARQGEAYEQYF. In DNA form, the CDR3 reads TGCGCCAGCAGCGCCCGACAGGGGGAGGCCTACGAGCAGTACTTC. V gene TRBV5-1 combines with J gene TRBJ2-7; 9 nucleotides agree with TRBD1. Looked up from germline, CDR1 is SGHRS and CDR2 is YFSETQ. The CDR3 totals 15 residues. V lost 4 bases to trimming and J lost 2 bases; unmatched junction nucleotides: 7.

The gene calls are TRBV5-6 and TRBJ2-2; D not certain. Per germline, CDR1 SGHDT and CDR2 YYEEEE. Trimming took 0 bases from V and 15 from J, leaving 9 bases between them. There are 11 residues in the CDR3. The CDR3 sequence is CASSLGQDMFF. CDR3 sequence (DNA): TGTGCCAGCAGCTTGGGCCAGGATATGTTTTTT.

This clonotype showed up just a few times. The V call is TRBV12-3 or TRBV12-4, the J call TRBJ2-1; 9 positions agree with TRBD1. Trimming cost V 11 bases and J 3 bases; bases outside gene matches: 5. This CDR3 comprises 13 residues. CDR3 in amino acids: CAAGTGIYNEQFF. DNA of the CDR3: TGTGCCGCCGGGACAGGGATCTACAATGAGCAGTTCTTC.

This clonotype came up a few times. The genes are TRBV12-3 or TRBV12-4 and TRBJ1-2, with a tentative D call TRBD1 (6 bases). The ends were cut back, 3 bases at V and 5 bases at J, with 10 bases in the middle. The CDR3 sequence is 13 residues long. The CDR3 DNA is TGTGCCAGCAGTTTCCGACAGGCGTATGGCTACACCTTC. It is translated as CASSFRQAYGYTF.

To note about this clonotype: The junction shows a germline mismatch at one end, possibly a read error. The rearrangement uses TRBV6-5 and TRBJ2-7; possibly TRBD1 for D (6 bases). The CDR3 extends over 14 amino acids. Germline CDR1 MNHEY, CDR2 SVGAGI. CDR3 in amino acids: CASSYGGQSYGQYF. CDR3 nucleotide sequence: TGTGCCAGCAGTTACGGGGGCCAGAGCTACGGGCAGTACTTC.

A few counts support this clonotype. The chain joins TRBV4-2 to TRBJ2-5; D not certain. V was trimmed by 4 bases and J by 7 bases, leaving 10 bases between them. Germline assignment: CDR1 LGHNA and CDR2 YNFKEQ. The CDR3 consists of 12 residues. CDR3 sequence: CASSPPPGTQYF. The CDR3 DNA sequence: TGTGCCAGCAGCCCTCCCCCCGGGACCCAGTACTTC.

Details on this clonotype: This sequence may be a read error, since a much larger clone differs from it by one base. The chain employs TRBV5-4 and TRBJ2-1; 8 bases are shared with TRBD1. CDR1 is SGHNT and CDR2 is YYREEE in the germline V gene (reference sequence). V was pared by 2 bases and J by 2 bases, with 3 bases of the junction left unmatched. This CDR3 spans 15 amino acids. CDR3 residues: CASSFDRGPYNEQFF. CDR3 DNA sequence: TGTGCCAGCAGCTTCGACAGGGGCCCCTACAATGAGCAGTTCTTC.

This clonotype was counted between two and nine times. The chain has TRBV20-1 and TRBJ1-2; a possible D gene is TRBD1 (6 bases). This CDR3 spans 16 amino acids. Trimming removed 1 base from V and 0 bases from J, with 15 bases in between. Germline lookup yields CDR1 DFQATT and CDR2 SNEGSKA (reference sequence). The CDR3 coding sequence is TGCAGTGCTAGAGCTTGGGGGGCGTCTACTAACTATGGCTACACCTTC. Residues: CSARAWGASTNYGYTF.

V gene TRBV25-1 combines with J gene TRBJ2-5; the match to TRBD2 covers 14 bases. This CDR3 contains 17 residues. Germline V gene lookup returns CDR1 MGHDK and CDR2 SYGVNS. The J segment lost 5 bases and the V segment lost 5 bases, leaving 10 bases of the junction unmatched. The CDR3 is CASSSRTSGGLWETQYF. The CDR3 region has the DNA TGTGCCAGCAGTTCCCGGACTAGCGGGGGGCTGTGGGAGACCCAGTACTTC.

The chain employs TRBV2 and TRBJ1-1, with TRBD1 as a possible D gene (5 bases). The CDR3 is 14 residues long. The V gene's germline CDR1 is SNHLY and CDR2 FYNNEI. Trimming cost V 6 bases and J 5 bases, with 16 bases left between them. The CDR3 nucleotides read TGTGCCAGCAGGCCCGGGCGGGGCGGGACTGAAGCTTTCTTT. Protein: CASRPGRGGTEAFF.

This clonotype was observed a handful of times. The chain uses TRBV12-3 or TRBV12-4 and TRBJ2-1; D may match TRBD1 or TRBD2 (6 bases each). The CDR3 length is 16 residues. The ends were cut back, 10 bases at V and 4 bases at J, with 23 bases in the middle. DNA for the CDR3: TGTGCCACCGAAGCCTTCGGGGGCCCAACTTACAATGAGCAGTTCTTC. It encodes CATEAFGGPTYNEQFF.

The rearrangement links TRBV4-1 to TRBJ1-2; 11 bases map to TRBD1. This CDR3 has 17 amino acids. Germline V lookup: CDR1 MGHRA, CDR2 YSYEKL. With 0 bases clipped from V and 8 bases from J, the junction kept 11 bases outside the gene matches. DNA of the CDR3: TGCGCCAGCAGCCAAGATTCTGGGACAGGGGGTTTGGGCGGCTACACCTTC. Translated, it gives CASSQDSGTGGLGGYTF.

This clonotype has at least ten counts. This chain joins TRBV4-2 and TRBJ2-5; D is ambiguous. Germline V gene sequence: CDR1 LGHNA, CDR2 YNFKEQ. The CDR3 length is 15 residues. Trimming removed 0 bases from V and 2 bases from J, with 10 bases in between. The CDR3 here is CASSQEGSIQETQYF. Written as DNA, the CDR3 is TGTGCCAGCAGCCAAGAAGGTTCGATTCAAGAGACCCAGTACTTC.

This clonotype was seen many times. The rearrangement joins TRBV20-1 to TRBJ2-1; the D call may be TRBD1 or TRBD2 (5 bases each). Between the trimmed V and J ends, which lost 0 bases and 9 bases, there was a span of 12 bases. The CDR3 runs to 13 residues. CDR1 and CDR2 from the germline V gene are DFQATT and SNEGSKA (reference sequence). This chain's CDR3 is CSARELRGGEQFF. DNA of the CDR3: TGCAGTGCTAGAGAGTTGAGGGGCGGTGAGCAGTTCTTC.

This clonotype was detected only a few times. CDR3 residues: CASSEVGTGVEDTQYF. CDR3 sequence (DNA): TGTGCCAGCAGTGAAGTCGGGACAGGGGTCGAAGATACGCAGTATTTT. V usage is TRBV25-1 and J usage is TRBJ2-3; 10 bases agree with TRBD1. Germline trimming cut 2 bases from V and 5 bases from J; bases unmatched to any gene: 7. Germline CDR1 reads MGHDK; CDR2 reads SYGVNS. The CDR3 runs to 16 residues.

This clonotype occurred a few times. The chain recombines TRBV9 with TRBJ2-7; D is ambiguous. Germline V gene data show CDR1 as SGDLS and CDR2 as YYNGEE. Deletions cut 2 bases from V and 5 bases from J, with 20 bases between. The CDR3 has 16 amino acids. This CDR3 is CASSVYGQAPFNEQYF. Written as DNA, the CDR3 is TGTGCCAGCAGCGTGTATGGGCAGGCGCCTTTTAACGAGCAGTACTTC.

This chain uses TRBV7-9 with TRBJ1-4; possibly TRBD1 for D (5 bases). Germline assignment: CDR1 SEHNR and CDR2 FQNEAQ (reference sequence). Between the trimmed V and J ends, which lost 7 bases and 0 bases, there was a span of 18 bases. CDR3 length: 17 amino acids. The CDR3 is CASTRGVADATNEKLFF. The CDR3 DNA reads TGTGCCAGCACCCGGGGGGTCGCTGACGCAACTAATGAAAAACTGTTTTTT.

This clonotype was seen a few times. This chain links TRBV14 with TRBJ2-2; 10 bases map to TRBD2. Germline assignment: CDR1 SGHDN and CDR2 FVKESK. This CDR3 is 16 amino acids long. V shed 4 bases and J 5 bases; nucleotides not matched to a gene: 7. CDR3 sequence reads: CASSRSGGAATGELFF. The CDR3 bases are TGTGCCAGCAGCCGCAGCGGGGGGGCCGCTACCGGGGAGCTGTTTTTT.

This clonotype has only a few counts. The V and J genes are TRBV7-2 and TRBJ2-7; 12 positions agree with TRBD2. Germline lookup yields CDR1 SGHTA and CDR2 FQGNSA. CDR3 length: 15 residues. V lost 4 bases, J lost 4 bases, and 5 bases stayed unmatched. The CDR3 loop is CASSSWTSGVYEQYF. The CDR3, as DNA: TGTGCCAGCAGCTCCTGGACTAGCGGGGTATACGAGCAGTACTTC.

As DNA, the CDR3 is TGTGCCAGCAGTGAAGCGGCAGGGTATCAGCCCCAGCATTTT. Encoded protein: CASSEAAGYQPQHF. The chain employs TRBV6-1 and TRBJ1-5, with D maybe TRBD1 (5 bases). Germline V lookup: CDR1 MNHNS, CDR2 SASEGT. This CDR3 region has 14 residues. V was clipped by 0 bases and J by 5 bases, with 8 bases between them.

In this sample, this clonotype turned up a few times. This chain connects TRBV19 to TRBJ1-2; TRBD1 is a possible D gene (5 bases). V was shortened by 6 bases and J by 2 bases, with 13 bases between the two germline ends. From germline, CDR1 is LNHDA and CDR2 SQIVND (reference sequence). The CDR3 sequence is 14 residues long. Here the CDR3 DNA reads TGTGCCAGTAGCTTGATCAGGGACAACTATGGCTACACCTTC. This codes for CASSLIRDNYGYTF.

The genes are TRBV5-1 and TRBJ2-1; 8 nucleotides line up with TRBD1. Germline V lookup: CDR1 SGHRS, CDR2 YFSETQ. CDR3 size: 15 residues. J lost 1 base, V lost 2 bases, and 2 bases had no gene match. CDR3 sequence reads: CASSFDRGSYNEQFF. The CDR3 DNA follows: TGCGCCAGCAGCTTTGACAGGGGATCCTACAATGAGCAGTTCTTC.

This clonotype was seen more than once but under ten times. V gene TRBV5-4 combines with J gene TRBJ2-5, with D perhaps matching TRBD1 or TRBD2 (5 bases each). CDR3 length: 14 amino acids. Germline values: CDR1 SGHNT, CDR2 YYREEE (reference sequence). V lost 2 bases and J lost 1, with 9 bases in between. The CDR3 spells CASSLWDGQETQYF. CDR3 nucleotide sequence: TGTGCCAGCAGCTTATGGGACGGCCAAGAGACCCAGTACTTC.

This chain joins TRBV5-5 and TRBJ2-7; D assignment may be TRBD1 or TRBD2 (5 bases each). The CDR3 is 14 amino acids. Trimming cost V 0 bases and J 3 bases, with 10 bases left between them. The V gene's germline CDR1 is SGHKS and CDR2 YYEKEE (reference sequence). CDR3 sequence: CASSLGGVLYEQYV. Here the CDR3 DNA reads TGTGCCAGCAGCTTGGGAGGGGTCCTCTACGAGCAGTACGTC.

This clonotype was found a few times. The V gene is TRBV7-2, the J gene TRBJ2-7; maybe TRBD1 (5 bases). The CDR3 is 15 amino acids. Trimming shortened V by 2 bases and J by 6 bases, and 17 bases separated the two germline ends. The germline V gene encodes CDR1 SGHTA and CDR2 FQGNSA. CDR3 residues: CASSLRGLGALEQYF. CDR3 nucleotide sequence: TGTGCCAGCAGCTTAAGGGGATTGGGCGCCCTCGAGCAGTACTTC.